This TCR beta chain originates from a study of immune cell composition in non-small cell lung cancer. Regarding the study as a whole: TIL tumour reactivity correlated with maximal tumour-associated clone frequency in adenocarcinoma. Tumour-reactive clones were not shown to match dominant in vivo tumour clones. No significant correlation existed between pack-years smoked and tumour clonality. Squamous lung tumours showed higher top 10 clone scores and clonality than adenocarcinomas.

Germline V gene sequence: CDR1 SGHTA, CDR2 FQGTGA. J lost 4 bases, V lost 1 base, and 16 bases had no gene match. CDR3 size: 20 residues. Clones were read by immunoSEQ multiplex PCR, and TCRdb kept only the in-frame ones, dropping some. This table has about 2,200 clones, approximately 90% appearing once. This clone was seen only once. Antigen: not known. The chain uses TRBV7-3 and TRBJ2-1; TRBD2 agrees at 10 bases. The sequence was collected from a human donor with non-small cell lung cancer. The specimen sequenced was lung tumor tissue. CDR3 in amino acids: CASSLSPGFETSGIYNEQFF. The DNA of the CDR3 is TGTGCCAGCAGCTTAAGTCCAGGCTTTGAAACTAGCGGGATTTACAATGAGCAGTTCTTC.